This T cell receptor beta chain was observed in a study of T cell changes during pregnancy in multiple sclerosis. A remark on this clone: One end of the junction does not line up with germline, which may come from a read error.

Data came from immunoSEQ multiplex PCR; TCRdb stores just in-frame clones and leaves some out. This table has 4,800 or so clones, more than 75% appearing once. The source was CD8+ T cells from peripheral blood mononuclear cells, collected in the second trimester of pregnancy. The receptor was isolated from a female donor in good health, enrolled as a control in a pregnancy study.

CDR3 coding DNA: TGTGCCAGCACTTTAGCCATTAACGGGGCAGGGGAAGGGTATAGCAATCAGCCCCAGCATTTT. This codes for CASTLAINGAGEGYSNQPQHF. The rearrangement uses TRBV28 and TRBJ1-5, with D tentatively TRBD1 (6 bases). From germline, CDR1 is MDHEN and CDR2 SYDVKM. The length of the CDR3 is 21 residues.